This is a list of T cell receptor beta chains from one sample in a study of shared clonotypes between healthy human individuals. The method was immunoSEQ multiplex PCR; TCRdb's version includes in-frame clones alone and lacks a portion of them. Among a few million clones, just over 90% were seen once, and the ten largest hold around 0.4%. The sample comprised naive CD4+ T cells from PBMCs. Receptors originate from a man between 18 and 35 years old in good health. Some clones in this sample may be carry-over from other donors' samples. The CDR3 runs from the conserved cysteine through the conserved F or W. A D gene is named only where the DNA matches it firmly. Clone size, where shown, is once, few, many, or a class for clones that have expanded.

TGTGCCAGCAGAAGTGAGGCGGGAGGGGACACCGGGGAGCTGTTTTTT CASRSEAGGDTGELFF . TRBJ2-2 TRBV2 16 TRBD2
TGTGCCACTACGATGAGGGGATCGAACACTGAAGCTTTCTTT CATTMRGSNTEAFF . TRBJ1-1 TRBV6-5 14 .
TGTGCCAGCAGCTTGGGTACAGGGGGCACCTATGGCTACACCTTC CASSLGTGGTYGYTF . TRBJ1-2 TRBV5-4 15 TRBD1
TGTGCCAGCAGCTTAGGGGGCTCGGCGAACACTGAAGCTTTCTTT CASSLGGSANTEAFF . TRBJ1-1 TRBV7-9 15 .
TGTGCCAGCAGTTACTCCCTCGTGACAGGGCCGGAGACCTACGAGCAGTACTTC CASSYSLVTGPETYEQYF . TRBJ2-7 TRBV6-7 18 TRBD1
TGTGCCAGTGGACAGAAAGATCAGCCCCAGCATTTT CASGQKDQPQHF . TRBJ1-5 TRBV19 12 .
TGTGCCAGCAGCCCATCGGACATATCGGGCTATGGCTACACCTTC CASSPSDISGYGYTF . TRBJ1-2 TRBV7-2 15 .
TGTGCCACCACTAGGGGACAGGGGGATCGCGAGCAGTACTTC CATTRGQGDREQYF . TRBJ2-7 TRBV15 14 TRBD1
TGTGCCAGTAGTATAGAGGCTAGCGGGAGCACAGATACGCAGTATTTT CASSIEASGSTDTQYF . TRBJ2-3 TRBV19 16 TRBD2
TGTGCCAGCTCACCACCGGTGGGGACCTCTAAGACGGAAGCTTTCTTT CASSPPVGTSKTEAFF once TRBJ1-1 TRBV18 16 .
TGTGCCAGCAGGGCGGGACTAAGTGAGACCCAGTACTTC CASRAGLSETQYF . TRBJ2-5 TRBV6-6 13 TRBD2
TGTGCCAGCAGTGGGCCCTATAGCAATCAGCCCCAGCATTTT CASSGPYSNQPQHF . TRBJ1-5 TRBV28 14 .
TGTGCCAGCAGCTTAGGTGGGTCATTC CASSLGGSF . TRBJ2-7 TRBV7-8 9 .
TGTGCCAGCTCGACAGGGGCCGATACGCAGTATTTT CASSTGADTQYF . TRBJ2-3 TRBV5-4 12 TRBD1
TGTGCCAGCAGCGTACGGGGGGTCACAGATACGCAGTATTTT CASSVRGVTDTQYF . TRBJ2-3 TRBV9 14 TRBD2
TGCGCCAGCAGTGAAACCTCTAGCGGAACCTACGAGCAGTACTTC CASSETSSGTYEQYF once TRBJ2-7 TRBV10-1 15 TRBD2
TGTGCCAGCAGTGAGCAGAGGAATGGCTACACCTTC CASSEQRNGYTF . TRBJ1-2 TRBV2 12 .
TGTGCCAGCAGTTACCCGGGACAGGGAGGAACCTTC CASSYPGQGGTF . TRBJ1-2 TRBV6-6 12 TRBD1
TGCAGCGTTGATGGAGGTAGCGGGCAGGGGGCATCTGGGGCCAACGTCCTGACTTTC CSVDGGSGQGASGANVLTF . TRBJ2-6 TRBV29-1 19 .
TGTGCCAGCAGCGCAGGACAGGGGGAAACCTACGAGCAGTACTTC CASSAGQGETYEQYF . TRBJ2-7 TRBV11-3 15 TRBD1
TGTGCCAGTAGGAGAGGACCGGGACTAGCGATATACAATGAGCAGTTCTTC CASRRGPGLAIYNEQFF . TRBJ2-1 TRBV19 17 TRBD2
TGTGCCAGCAGCCCCATTAACCGTCTAGCCAAAAACATTCAGTACTTC CASSPINRLAKNIQYF few TRBJ2-4 TRBV7-2 16 .
TGTGCCAGCAGCCATTTGGGACAGCAAGAGACCCAGTACTTC CASSHLGQQETQYF . TRBJ2-5 TRBV14 14 TRBD1
TGTGCCAGCAGTGAAGTTCCGACCGGGGAGCTGTTTTTT CASSEVPTGELFF . TRBJ2-2 TRBV6-1 13 .
TGTGCCAGCAGCACCCGGGAAACCGGGAGGGATTTTTACGAGCAGTACTTC CASSTRETGRDFYEQYF . TRBJ2-7 TRBV4-2 17 TRBD2
TGCGCCAGCAGCTTGATGGGGACAGGACTGAACACTGAAGCTTTCTTT CASSLMGTGLNTEAFF . TRBJ1-1 TRBV5-1 16 TRBD1
TGTGCCACGCGGGACAGGGGGCGAGATGAAAAACTGTTTTTT CATRDRGRDEKLFF . TRBJ1-4 TRBV2 14 TRBD1
TGTGCCAGCAGTTTATTAACCGCCGGGGTTTCCACGCAGTATTTT CASSLLTAGVSTQYF . TRBJ2-3 TRBV27 15 .
TGTGCCAGCAGCCACCGAGGACGCAGGGGATTCGGCTATGGCTACACCTTC CASSHRGRRGFGYGYTF . TRBJ1-2 TRBV14 17 .
TGTGCCAGCAGCTCTCAGAATCGAGATACGCAGTATTTT CASSSQNRDTQYF . TRBJ2-3 TRBV7-6 13 .
TGTGCCAGCAGTTTAATAGGGTCTATCTACGAGCAGTACTTC CASSLIGSIYEQYF . TRBJ2-7 TRBV28 14 .
TGTGCCAGCAGCTTAGCAAGCGGGAGGGTTGGAGAGACCCAGTACTTC CASSLASGRVGETQYF . TRBJ2-5 TRBV7-2 16 TRBD2
TGTGCCAGCAGCCCCGTCAGTTTTGGGGGCACAGATACGCAGTATTTT CASSPVSFGGTDTQYF . TRBJ2-3 TRBV7-3 16 .
TGTGCCATCAGAGTGGGACCCACGAACACTGAAGCTTTCTTT CAIRVGPTNTEAFF . TRBJ1-1 TRBV10-3 14 .
TGTGCCAGCAGCTTACAATCGACTAGCCAACGACTCTTC CASSLQSTSQRLF . TRBJ2-1 TRBV7-3 13 TRBD2
TGTGCCAGCAGCTTAGGGCCGACAGGGAGGGGATCACCCCTCCACTTT CASSLGPTGRGSPLHF . TRBJ1-6 TRBV5-4 16 TRBD1
TGTGCCAGCAGCTGGCAGGGGGCGCGGAAAAACATTCAGTACTTC CASSWQGARKNIQYF . TRBJ2-4 TRBV5-6 15 TRBD1
TGTGCCAGCAGTTTAGGGACAGGGGGCGGACAAGAGACCCAGTACTTC CASSLGTGGGQETQYF . TRBJ2-5 TRBV27 16 TRBD1
TGTGCCAGCAGCTTGCCCAAAACAGGGTTTTGGCAGCCCCAGCATTTT CASSLPKTGFWQPQHF . TRBJ1-5 TRBV5-8 16 .
TGTGCCAGCAGTGAAAGGAAGCAAAATGAAAAACTGTTTTTT CASSERKQNEKLFF . TRBJ1-4 TRBV6-1 14 .
TGCGCCAGCAGCCAAGTTATCGGGGGAGGGTCCTACGAGCAGTACTTC CASSQVIGGGSYEQYF . TRBJ2-7 TRBV4-1 16 TRBD2